The next 21 T cell receptor beta chains were all read from a single sample in a study of Ad26.COV2.S vaccination and SARS-CoV-2 variants (dated by TCRdb to about 2021). Library generation was performed with the immunoSEQ multiplex PCR assay. This is the immuneACCESS table as TCRdb keeps it, with only in-frame sequences that have V and J called. A part of the clones is gone; compared with another copy, unresolved V genes explain less than half, and the rest is unexplained. In all, the sample holds 300,000 to 400,000 clones, and roughly 85% of those were seen once. The top ten clonotypes cover about 3.5% of the sample. This specimen's treatment or condition label, interpreted: roughly 19 received Ad26.COV2.S at low or high dose, single or two shots; 5 received placebo; per-sample allocation not given. For vaccine and placebo recipients, repertoires were sequenced using samples collected on day 63 after the first injection.

The sample here was peripheral blood, taken in a trial of Ad26.COV2.S vaccine versus placebo. The receptors were gathered from a person aged 18 to 65 who received the Ad26.COV2.S COVID-19 vaccine or a placebo.

The V call is TRBV7-6, the J call TRBJ1-2, with 9 bases that match TRBD1. Germline CDR1 reads SGHVS; CDR2 reads FNYEAQ. After removal of 5 bases from V and 7 bases from J, the junction contained 5 bases not matched to a gene. This CDR3 spans 13 amino acids. This CDR3 reads CASSNRGRGGYTF. The CDR3 DNA follows: TGTGCCAGCAGCAACAGGGGGCGCGGTGGCTACACCTTC.

This chain uses TRBV2 with TRBJ2-3; 10 bases are shared with TRBD2. This CDR3 contains 15 residues. Per germline, CDR1 SNHLY and CDR2 FYNNEI. V shed 3 bases, J shed 5 bases, and the junction held 5 bases outside the gene matches. CDR3 sequence (DNA): TGTGCCAGCAGTGATAGCGGGAGGTCGGGAGATACGCAGTATTTT. Translated, it gives CASSDSGRSGDTQYF.

The chain employs TRBV4-3 and TRBJ2-7; D gene uncertain. The V and J ends lost 5 bases and 0 bases respectively, with 14 bases between them. The germline gives CDR1 LGHNA, CDR2 YSLEER. CDR3 length equals 15 residues. CDR3 sequence: CASSAFGQSSYEQYF. CDR3 bases: TGCGCCAGCAGCGCCTTTGGGCAGAGCTCCTACGAGCAGTACTTC.

This clone was detected only once. This chain links TRBV2 with TRBJ2-1; D is possibly TRBD1 (6 bases). The V gene's germline CDR1 is SNHLY and CDR2 FYNNEI. The CDR3 totals 12 residues. Trimming took 8 bases from V and 3 from J, leaving 8 bases between them. CDR3 residues: CASRDNYNEQFF. In nucleotides, the CDR3 is TGTGCCAGCCGGGACAACTACAATGAGCAGTTCTTC.

This clone was seen just once. The V call is TRBV11-2, the J call TRBJ1-2; D unclear. The V end was cut by 1 base, the J end by 2 bases, with 5 bases between. Germline V gene data show CDR1 as SGHAT and CDR2 as FQNNGV. This CDR3 spans 13 amino acids. In DNA, the CDR3 is TGTGCCAGCAGCTTAGGTCTAAACTATGGCTACACCTTC. The encoded protein is CASSLGLNYGYTF.

This clone was counted between two and nine times. This sequence joins TRBV30 and TRBJ1-5; the match to TRBD1 covers 11 bases. J lost 9 bases, V lost 5 bases, and 9 bases had no gene match. CDR1 is GTSNPN, CDR2 SVGIG, per germline (reference sequence). The CDR3 length is 14 residues. CDR3 region: CAWSTGTGGRPQHF. The CDR3 region has the DNA TGTGCCTGGTCAACAGGGACAGGGGGTAGGCCCCAGCATTTT.

The chain links TRBV4-3 to TRBJ2-2; D remains unclear. Trimming stripped 3 bases from V and 7 bases from J, with 15 bases between. From germline, CDR1 is LGHNA and CDR2 YSLEER. The CDR3 loop spans 15 amino acids. CDR3 sequence (DNA): TGCGCCAGCAGCCACCAAGAAACCAACGGCGGGGAGCTGTTTTTT. It specifies CASSHQETNGGELFF.

This rearrangement joins TRBV14 to TRBJ2-1; 9 nucleotides match TRBD1. Germline assignment: CDR1 SGHDN and CDR2 FVKESK. V shed 5 bases and J 6 bases; nucleotides not matched to a gene: 14. This CDR3 has 17 amino acids. The CDR3 sequence: CASSSRVGQGPTNEQFF. CDR3 DNA: TGTGCCAGCAGCTCGCGAGTGGGACAGGGTCCCACCAATGAGCAGTTCTTC.

This clone was found once. The chain carries TRBV4-1 and TRBJ2-1; D uncertain. Germline V gene data show CDR1 as MGHRA and CDR2 as YSYEKL. The CDR3 consists of 15 residues. V was trimmed by 1 base and J by 3 bases, leaving 10 bases between them. The CDR3 DNA reads TGCGCCAGCAGCCAAGGCGTCGCTGTCTACAATGAGCAGTTCTTC. Its protein is CASSQGVAVYNEQFF.

The chain joins TRBV30 to TRBJ1-6, with D perhaps matching TRBD1 (5 bases). This CDR3 region has 13 residues. The V gene lost 4 bases and the J gene lost 6 bases, with 10 bases spanning the gap. Germline CDR1 is GTSNPN and CDR2 is SVGIG (reference sequence). CDR3 region: CAWNRDGNSPLHF. CDR3 nucleotide sequence: TGTGCCTGGAACCGGGACGGTAATTCACCCCTCCACTTT.

The chain links TRBV11-3 to TRBJ2-3, with 9 nucleotides matching TRBD2. Trimming cost V 3 bases and J 2 bases; bases outside gene matches: 18. Germline V lookup: CDR1 SGHNT, CDR2 YENEEA. This CDR3 comprises 20 residues. CDR3 residues: CASSFQFPRPTSGHTDTQYF. As DNA, the CDR3 is TGTGCCAGCAGCTTCCAGTTTCCACGACCGACTAGCGGACACACAGATACGCAGTATTTT.

This chain connects TRBV9 to TRBJ2-3; 9 nucleotides match TRBD2. Looked up from germline, CDR1 is SGDLS and CDR2 is YYNGEE. Trimming cost V 0 bases and J 2 bases; bases outside gene matches: 7. The CDR3 consists of 17 residues. The CDR3 reads CASSVGVAGALTDTQYF. The CDR3 region has the DNA TGTGCCAGCAGCGTAGGGGTAGCGGGGGCCCTCACAGATACGCAGTATTTT.

The chain combines TRBV6-5 with TRBJ2-7; TRBD1 is a possible D gene (6 bases). Per the germline V gene, CDR1 is MNHEY and CDR2 is SVGAGI. V lost 0 bases to trimming and J lost 0 bases, with 9 bases between them. This CDR3 contains 15 residues. CDR3 residues: CASSYSRDNSYEQYF. The CDR3, as DNA: TGTGCCAGCAGTTACTCGAGGGACAACTCCTACGAGCAGTACTTC.

This clone was recorded only once. The genes are TRBV4-1 and TRBJ1-4, with 8 bases fitting TRBD1. The ends lost 0 bases at V and 0 bases at J; junction bases unmatched: 9. Germline V gene lookup returns CDR1 MGHRA and CDR2 YSYEKL. The CDR3 is 19 residues long. The CDR3, as DNA: TGCGCCAGCAGCCAAGACCGGGACAGGTACCTGGCAACTAATGAAAAACTGTTTTTT. This encodes CASSQDRDRYLATNEKLFF.

This clone has more than one count but fewer than ten. The J gene is TRBJ1-4, the V gene TRBV28; D unresolved. V was clipped by 6 bases and J by 4 bases, with 18 bases between them. Germline V gives CDR1 MDHEN, CDR2 SYDVKM. This CDR3 contains 16 residues. The CDR3 spells CASRGGGSISNEKLFF. The CDR3 nucleotides are TGTGCCAGCAGAGGTGGAGGAAGTATAAGTAATGAAAAACTGTTTTTT.

The rearrangement uses TRBV7-9 and TRBJ2-7, with a weak D call TRBD2 (5 bases). Germline assignment: CDR1 SEHNR and CDR2 FQNEAQ (reference sequence). V was shortened by 4 bases and J by 0 bases, with 16 bases between the two germline ends. CDR3 length: 16 amino acids. The CDR3 spells CASSSLIQAGSYEQYF. As DNA, the CDR3 is TGTGCCAGCAGCTCCCTAATTCAGGCGGGCTCCTACGAGCAGTACTTC.

The V gene is TRBV4-1, the J gene TRBJ2-1; perhaps TRBD1 as D (6 bases). Germline V CDR1 and CDR2: MGHRA, YSYEKL. V lost 0 bases and J lost 9, with 9 bases in between. The CDR3 loop spans 13 amino acids. The CDR3 loop is CASSQDRGSEQFF. For the CDR3, the DNA is TGCGCCAGCAGCCAAGACAGGGGAAGTGAGCAGTTCTTC.

The chain couples TRBV29-1 to TRBJ2-1, with D uncertain. This CDR3 is built from 11 residues. V gave up 6 bases and J gave up 12 bases, with 15 bases separating them. Germline-derived CDR1 and CDR2 are SQVTM and ANQGSEA. The CDR3 nucleotides read TGCAGCGTCCGTACCCAGCTCGGGCAGTTCTTC. Translated, it gives CSVRTQLGQFF.

The V call is TRBV6-5, the J call TRBJ1-1, with D maybe TRBD1 (5 bases). Germline V gives CDR1 MNHEY, CDR2 SVGAGI. The germline V and J ends were trimmed by 5 bases and 2 bases, with 15 bases remaining between them. The CDR3 loop spans 15 amino acids. Written as DNA, the CDR3 is TGTGCCAGCAGTATGCTGGGGGAAGGAAACACTGAAGCTTTCTTT. Amino acid sequence: CASSMLGEGNTEAFF.

CDR3 loop: CASSSGQKNSPLHF. The CDR3 DNA reads as TGTGCCAGCAGTTCCGGACAGAAAAATTCACCCCTCCACTTT. The chain is built from TRBV6-2 or TRBV6-3 and TRBJ1-6; tentative D call: TRBD1 (6 bases). CDR3 length: 14 amino acids. Germline-derived CDR1 and CDR2 are MNHEY and SVGEGT. Trimming stripped 4 bases from V and 7 bases from J, with 11 bases between.

The V gene is TRBV14, the J gene TRBJ2-7, with 9 bases aligning to TRBD1. This CDR3 is 16 amino acids long. CDR1 is SGHDN, CDR2 FVKESK, per germline. Trimming removed 4 bases from V and 3 bases from J; junction bases left unmatched: 10. This chain's CDR3 is CASSLHGTGYFYEQYF. DNA for the CDR3: TGTGCCAGCAGCCTTCACGGGACAGGGTATTTCTACGAGCAGTACTTC.